Sequencing of this T cell receptor (beta chain) was carried out in a study of blood T cell repertoires in COVID-19. Study context: Samples representing acute and convalescent COVID-19 were sourced from the United States, Italy and Spain. T cells, B-cell-depleted T cells, or PBMCs provided the cDNA or gDNA that served as material.

V lost 0 bases and J lost 4, with 18 bases in between. The length of the CDR3 is 17 residues. From germline, CDR1 is KGHSH and CDR2 LQKENI. This clone was found once. Original analysis: From reference gene primer amplification, estimates of nucleated cell counts were derived. Produced via immunoSEQ multiplex PCR; TCRdb's table is partial and in-frame only. V, J and clone size were drawn from that table, and D and trimming were deduced from the DNA. The sample shows 130,000 to 150,000 clones, approximately 87% of them seen only once. This TCR was sampled from a woman between 35 and 50 years old with acute or convalescent COVID-19. The chain is built from TRBV18 and TRBJ1-1; D unresolved. Sequencing input: peripheral blood. Here the CDR3 reads CASSPPSPLLSGTEAFF. In DNA, the CDR3 is TGTGCCAGCTCACCACCGTCTCCCCTTTTATCGGGCACTGAAGCTTTCTTT. Full variable domain (outside the CDR3, taken from reference TRBV18 and TRBJ1-1): NAGVMQNPRHLVRRRGQEARLRCSPMKGHSHVYWYRQLPEEGLKFMVYLQKENIIDESGMPKERFSAEFPKEGPSILRIQQVVRGDSAAYFCASSPPSPLLSGTEAFFGQGTRLTVV.